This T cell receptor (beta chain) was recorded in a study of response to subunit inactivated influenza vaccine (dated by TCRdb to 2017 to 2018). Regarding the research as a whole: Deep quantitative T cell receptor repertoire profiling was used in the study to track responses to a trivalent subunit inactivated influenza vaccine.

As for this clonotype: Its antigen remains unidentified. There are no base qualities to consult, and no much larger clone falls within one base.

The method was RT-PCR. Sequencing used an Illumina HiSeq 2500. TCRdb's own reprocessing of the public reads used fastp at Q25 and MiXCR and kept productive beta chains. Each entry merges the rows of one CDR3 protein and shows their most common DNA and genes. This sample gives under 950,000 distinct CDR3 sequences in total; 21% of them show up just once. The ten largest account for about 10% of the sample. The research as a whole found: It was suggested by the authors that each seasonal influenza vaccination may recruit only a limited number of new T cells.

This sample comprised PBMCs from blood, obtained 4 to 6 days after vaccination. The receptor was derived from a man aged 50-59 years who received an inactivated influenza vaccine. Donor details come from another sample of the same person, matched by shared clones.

DNA sequence: TGTGCCACCAGCCGGGGGATCAATCAGCCCCAGCATTTT. The encoded protein is CATSRGINQPQHF. The chain is made from TRBV24-1 and TRBJ1-5, and TRBD1 may be the D gene, going by 5 matching bases. The CDR3 measures 13 amino acids from cysteine to phenylalanine. The CDR3 DNA has 39 bases and is translated from base 1. V is pared back by 7 bases and J by 3 bases, with 9 bases lying between the germline termini. The germline V gene encodes CDR1 KGHDR and CDR2 SFDVKD.